The 27 T cell receptor beta chains below all came from one sample that was sequenced in a study of technical replicates of blood from four donors. Data came from immunoSEQ multiplex PCR; TCRdb stores just in-frame clones and leaves some out. The sample lists roughly 11,000 clones, more than 85% occurring once. Sequences were obtained from PBMCs. These receptors were taken from a human donor in good health.

The rearrangement joins TRBV4-1 to TRBJ1-2; D is possibly TRBD1 (5 bases). V was pared by 2 bases and J by 2 bases, with 15 bases between. The CDR3 spans 16 residues. Germline loops: CDR1 MGHRA, CDR2 YSYEKL. The CDR3 DNA follows: TGCGCCAGCAGCCAACCCCTGCGACAGACCAACTATGGCTACACCTTC. Its protein product is CASSQPLRQTNYGYTF.

This clone has just one count. Written as DNA, the CDR3 is TGTGCCAGCAGTTTGGGACTAGCGGGAGCTGAGCAGTTCTTC. Its translation is CASSLGLAGAEQFF. The V call is TRBV11-3, the J call TRBJ2-1; 14 nucleotides match TRBD2. The germline V gene has CDR1 SGHNT and CDR2 YENEEA. CDR3 length: 14 residues. V shed 6 bases and J 9 bases; nucleotides not matched to a gene: 4.

CDR3 region: CASSEAGGSYNEQFF. The CDR3, as DNA: TGTGCCAGCAGTGAAGCAGGGGGTTCCTACAATGAGCAGTTCTTC. This chain joins TRBV2 and TRBJ2-1; a weak D match, TRBD1 (6 bases). CDR1 is SNHLY and CDR2 is FYNNEI in the germline V gene. The CDR3 covers 15 residues. V was shortened by 0 bases and J by 1 base, with 7 bases between the two germline ends.

This clone has only one observation. This sequence joins TRBV5-5 and TRBJ2-7; D is perhaps TRBD1 (6 bases). Germline CDR1 SGHKS, CDR2 YYEKEE (reference sequence). V was shortened by 0 bases and J by 7 bases, with 17 bases between the two germline ends. This CDR3 has 15 residues. This chain's CDR3 is CASSLGTASYVEQYF. In nucleotides, the CDR3 is TGTGCCAGCAGCTTGGGGACAGCCTCCTACGTAGAGCAGTACTTC.

The chain couples TRBV19 to TRBJ2-7; possible D gene TRBD1, 6 bases. This CDR3 comprises 13 residues. V lost 9 bases, J lost 1 base, and 13 bases lay in between. The germline V gene has CDR1 LNHDA and CDR2 SQIVND (reference sequence). This chain's CDR3 is CASQLDSSYEQYF. The CDR3 DNA reads as TGTGCCAGCCAATTGGACAGTTCCTACGAGCAGTACTTC. The whole variable domain, remainder taken from reference TRBV19 and TRBJ2-7, is DGGITQSPKYLFRKEGQNVTLSCEQNLNHDAMYWYRQDPGQGLRLIYYSQIVNDFQKGDIAEGYSVSREKKESFPLTVTSAQKNPTAFYLCASQLDSSYEQYFGPGTRLTVT.

The rearrangement links TRBV18 to TRBJ2-5, with 13 bases that match TRBD2. This CDR3 is 17 amino acids long. Trimming at V came to 3 bases and at J to 4 bases, leaving 8 bases not matched to a gene. Germline assignment: CDR1 KGHSH and CDR2 LQKENI. DNA for the CDR3: TGTGCCAGCTCACCCTCAGGACTAGCGGGAGAGGGAGAGACCCAGTACTTC. It specifies CASSPSGLAGEGETQYF. Variable domain in full (rest from reference TRBV18 and TRBJ2-5): NAGVMQNPRHLVRRRGQEARLRCSPMKGHSHVYWYRQLPEEGLKFMVYLQKENIIDESGMPKERFSAEFPKEGPSILRIQQVVRGDSAAYFCASSPSGLAGEGETQYFGPGTRLLVL.

V usage is TRBV2 and J usage is TRBJ1-5; 7 nucleotides agree with TRBD1. CDR3 size: 14 residues. Germline V lookup: CDR1 SNHLY, CDR2 FYNNEI. J was trimmed by 4 bases and V by 4 bases; bases with no gene match: 4. The CDR3 DNA is TGTGCCAGCAGTGGAGGGACAGTTAATCAGCCCCAGCATTTT. It specifies CASSGGTVNQPQHF.

This clone was picked up one time. As DNA, the CDR3 is TGTGCCAGCAGTTTCACCCTAGGCAGCACAGATACGCAGTATTTT. It is translated as CASSFTLGSTDTQYF. This chain joins TRBV6-4 and TRBJ2-3; no firm D call. CDR1 and CDR2 from the germline V gene are MRHNA and SNTAGT. Trimming cost V 5 bases and J 0 bases, with 12 bases left between them. The CDR3 spans 15 residues.

The genes are TRBV9 and TRBJ1-3, with no clear D. The CDR3 sequence is 15 residues long. Trimming cost V 3 bases and J 0 bases, with 10 bases left between them. Germline loops: CDR1 SGDLS, CDR2 YYNGEE. The CDR3 here is CASSARAFSGNTIYF. CDR3 sequence (DNA): TGTGCCAGCAGCGCGCGGGCCTTCTCTGGAAACACCATATATTTT.

V gene TRBV13 combines with J gene TRBJ2-3; 10 bases map to TRBD1. The CDR3 has 17 residues. Germline CDR1 is PRHDT and CDR2 is FYEKMQ (reference sequence). Unmatched junction bases numbered 12, after V lost 5 bases and J lost 4 bases. The CDR3, as DNA: TGTGCCAGCAGCACTCGGACAGGGGGAGTAGTCGCAGATACGCAGTATTTT. Amino acids: CASSTRTGGVVADTQYF. Combining the CDR3 with reference TRBV13 and TRBJ2-3 gives the whole variable domain AAGVIQSPRHLIKEKRETATLKCYPIPRHDTVYWYQQGPGQDPQFLISFYEKMQSDKGSIPDRFSAQQFSDYHSELNMSSLELGDSALYFCASSTRTGGVVADTQYFGPGTRLTVL.

J is TRBJ2-7 and V is TRBV27, with 7 bases that match TRBD1. The germline CDR1 and CDR2 sequences are MNHEY and SMNVEV (reference sequence). The CDR3 is 15 amino acids. Germline trimming cut 2 bases from V and 1 base from J; bases unmatched to any gene: 5. The CDR3 DNA reads as TGTGCCAGCAGTTTAGCGTCAGGGGGATCCTACGAGCAGTACTTC. It codes for CASSLASGGSYEQYF.

The chain joins TRBV18 to TRBJ2-7; 7 bases align to TRBD2. Germline V CDR1 and CDR2: KGHSH, LQKENI. The ends lost 3 bases at V and 3 bases at J; junction bases unmatched: 5. This CDR3 has 14 amino acids. The CDR3 spells CASSPEGLNYEQYF. The DNA of the CDR3 is TGTGCCAGCTCACCTGAGGGACTAAACTACGAGCAGTACTTC.

The chain has TRBV27 and TRBJ2-2, with 8 bases identical to TRBD2. Per the germline V gene, CDR1 is MNHEY and CDR2 is SMNVEV (reference sequence). CDR3 length: 18 residues. J lost 0 bases, V lost 6 bases, and 12 bases had no gene match. CDR3 sequence (DNA): TGTGCCAGCAGCCGTCGGGTACTAGCGGCGTCGAACACCGGGGAGCTGTTTTTT. Its protein product is CASSRRVLAASNTGELFF.

This clone was detected only once. This chain joins TRBV7-9 and TRBJ2-1, with 9 positions matching TRBD2. The germline V gene encodes CDR1 SEHNR and CDR2 FQNEAQ (reference sequence). The V gene end was trimmed by 5 bases and the J gene end by 2 bases; junction bases not matched to a gene: 4. This CDR3 comprises 15 residues. DNA of the CDR3: TGTGCCAGCAGCCCGACTAGCGGTCCCTACAATGAGCAGTTCTTC. This codes for CASSPTSGPYNEQFF.

The chain is built from TRBV30 and TRBJ1-2, with a weak D call TRBD1 (5 bases). The germline V gene encodes CDR1 GTSNPN and CDR2 SVGIG (reference sequence). V was shortened by 1 base and J by 3 bases, with 9 bases between the two germline ends. The CDR3 is 13 residues long. The CDR3 here is CAWSETAYYGYTF. DNA of the CDR3: TGTGCCTGGAGTGAGACAGCCTACTATGGCTACACCTTC.

V usage is TRBV13 and J usage is TRBJ2-3; 8 bases map to TRBD2. CDR3 length equals 18 residues. The germline gives CDR1 PRHDT, CDR2 FYEKMQ (reference sequence). The trim removed 1 base at V and 2 bases at J, leaving 11 bases unmatched. The CDR3 is CASSLATQSGSPTDTQYF. CDR3 DNA sequence: TGTGCCAGCAGCTTAGCAACCCAGAGCGGGAGTCCCACAGATACGCAGTATTTT. Drawing the rest from reference TRBV13 and TRBJ2-3, the complete variable domain is AAGVIQSPRHLIKEKRETATLKCYPIPRHDTVYWYQQGPGQDPQFLISFYEKMQSDKGSIPDRFSAQQFSDYHSELNMSSLELGDSALYFCASSLATQSGSPTDTQYFGPGTRLTVL.

This chain uses TRBV5-1 with TRBJ2-7; D perhaps matches TRBD1 (5 bases). CDR3 size: 15 residues. Trimming shortened V by 4 bases and J by 2 bases, and 16 bases separated the two germline ends. CDR1 is SGHRS and CDR2 is YFSETQ in the germline V gene. The CDR3 DNA reads as TGCGCCAGCAGCAGGGAAATGGCAGGGACCTACGAGCAGTACTTC. It specifies CASSREMAGTYEQYF.

Here the CDR3 DNA reads TGTGCCAGCTCACCAGGAGCCGAGGCTGAAGCTTTCTTT. The encoded protein is CASSPGAEAEAFF. V usage is TRBV18 and J usage is TRBJ1-1; D gene unclear. The germline gives CDR1 KGHSH, CDR2 LQKENI. This CDR3 region has 13 residues. V lost 2 bases to trimming and J lost 6 bases, with 10 bases between them.

The chain uses TRBV7-3 and TRBJ2-5; D perhaps matches TRBD1 (7 bases). This CDR3 spans 16 amino acids. Per germline, CDR1 SGHTA and CDR2 FQGTGA. The V and J ends lost 1 base and 5 bases respectively, with 17 bases between them. The DNA for the CDR3 is TGTGCCAGCAGCTTAATGGCGGCAGGGGGGCTGGAGACCCAGTACTTC. This gives the protein CASSLMAAGGLETQYF. The whole variable domain, remainder taken from reference TRBV7-3 and TRBJ2-5, is GAGVSQTPSNKVTEKGKYVELRCDPISGHTALYWYRQSLGQGPEFLIYFQGTGAADDSGLPNDRFFAVRPEGSVSTLKIQRTERGDSAVYLCASSLMAAGGLETQYFGPGTRLLVL.

This rearrangement joins TRBV7-6 to TRBJ2-1; TRBD2 matches at 11 bases. The CDR3 extends over 16 amino acids. J was trimmed by 2 bases and V by 4 bases; bases with no gene match: 4. Germline CDR1 is SGHVS and CDR2 is FNYEAQ. The CDR3 DNA reads TGTGCCAGCAGCTCGGGACTAGCGGAGCCCTACAATGAGCAGTTCTTC. It translates to CASSSGLAEPYNEQFF. Full variable domain (missing parts from reference TRBV7-6 and TRBJ2-1): GAGVSQSPRYKVTKRGQDVALRCDPISGHVSLYWYRQALGQGPEFLTYFNYEAQQDKSGLPNDRFSAERPEGSISTLTIQRTEQRDSAMYRCASSSGLAEPYNEQFFGPGTRLTVL.

This chain uses TRBV11-2 with TRBJ1-4, with 10 bases fitting TRBD1. J gave up 8 bases and V 0 bases, and 3 bases lay outside the gene matches. CDR3 length: 15 amino acids. From germline, CDR1 is SGHAT and CDR2 FQNNGV. For the CDR3, the DNA is TGTGCCAGCAGCTTAGACGGGACAGGGGTCGAAAAACTGTTTTTT. This gives the protein CASSLDGTGVEKLFF.

The chain joins TRBV5-8 to TRBJ1-3; no definite D call. This CDR3 contains 15 residues. Deletions cut 5 bases from V and 2 bases from J, with 14 bases between. CDR1 and CDR2 (germline): SGHTS, YDEGEE. The chain's CDR3 is CASRYDIVPGNTIYF. The CDR3 DNA reads as TGTGCCAGCAGATACGACATTGTTCCTGGAAACACCATATATTTT.

The chain couples TRBV2 to TRBJ2-1; D may be TRBD1 (5 bases). The CDR3 has 14 residues. Trimming took 9 bases from V and 6 from J, leaving 18 bases between them. Germline V gene sequence: CDR1 SNHLY, CDR2 FYNNEI. The CDR3 region has the DNA TGTGCCAGTGGGTCCGGCCCAGGGCGCAATGAGCAGTTCTTC. Amino acids: CASGSGPGRNEQFF.

The V and J genes are TRBV27 and TRBJ2-1, with a weak D call TRBD2 (5 bases). Germline V gives CDR1 MNHEY, CDR2 SMNVEV (reference sequence). The CDR3 covers 15 residues. V gave up 5 bases and J gave up 4 bases, with 15 bases separating them. CDR3 DNA: TGTGCCAGCAGTGTCATGAGGGAGTTTTACAATGAGCAGTTCTTC. Amino acid sequence: CASSVMREFYNEQFF.

V usage is TRBV11-2 and J usage is TRBJ2-7; D unresolved. V lost 0 bases, J lost 0 bases, and 9 bases lay in between. Germline loops: CDR1 SGHAT, CDR2 FQNNGV. The CDR3 has 15 residues. The CDR3, as DNA: TGTGCCAGCAGCTTAGAACAGCTAAGCTCCTACGAGCAGTACTTC. Translated: CASSLEQLSSYEQYF.

V gene TRBV28 combines with J gene TRBJ2-3, with 12 nucleotides matching TRBD2. CDR3 size: 18 residues. Trimming cost V 3 bases and J 0 bases; bases outside gene matches: 7. Germline V CDR1 and CDR2: MDHEN, SYDVKM. The CDR3 coding sequence is TGTGCCAGCAGTTTGGGGGCTAGCGGGAGGGCTAGCACAGATACGCAGTATTTT. It specifies CASSLGASGRASTDTQYF.

The chain is built from TRBV28 and TRBJ1-5, with TRBD1 identical over 8 bases. V lost 5 bases and J lost 4; bases outside the gene matches: 7. Per germline, CDR1 MDHEN and CDR2 SYDVKM. This CDR3 is built from 15 residues. The CDR3 region is CASSPDRGRNQPQHF. CDR3 DNA: TGTGCCAGCAGTCCAGACAGGGGCCGGAATCAGCCCCAGCATTTT.